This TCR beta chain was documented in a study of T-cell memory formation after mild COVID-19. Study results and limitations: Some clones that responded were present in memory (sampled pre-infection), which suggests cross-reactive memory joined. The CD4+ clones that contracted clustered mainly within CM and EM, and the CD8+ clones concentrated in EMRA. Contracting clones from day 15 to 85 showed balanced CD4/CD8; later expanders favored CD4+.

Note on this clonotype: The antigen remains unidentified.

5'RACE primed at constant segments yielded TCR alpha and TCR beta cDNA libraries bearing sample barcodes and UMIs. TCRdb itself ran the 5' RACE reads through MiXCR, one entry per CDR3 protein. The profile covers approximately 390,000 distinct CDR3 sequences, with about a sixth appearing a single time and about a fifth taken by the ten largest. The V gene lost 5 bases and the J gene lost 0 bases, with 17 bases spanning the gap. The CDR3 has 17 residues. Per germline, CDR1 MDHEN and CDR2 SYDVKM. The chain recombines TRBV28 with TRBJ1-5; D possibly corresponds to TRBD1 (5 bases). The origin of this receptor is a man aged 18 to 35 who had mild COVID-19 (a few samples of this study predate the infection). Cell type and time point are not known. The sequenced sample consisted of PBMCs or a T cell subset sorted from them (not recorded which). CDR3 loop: CASSPPGGIDSNQPQHF. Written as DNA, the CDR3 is TGTGCCAGCAGTCCCCCCGGGGGGATTGATAGCAATCAGCCCCAGCATTTT. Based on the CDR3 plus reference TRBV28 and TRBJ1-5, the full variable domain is DVKVTQSSRYLVKRTGEKVFLECVQDMDHENMFWYRQDPGLGLRLIYFSYDVKMKEKGDIPEGYSVSREKKERFSLILESASTNQTSMYLCASSPPGGIDSNQPQHFGDGTRLSIL.